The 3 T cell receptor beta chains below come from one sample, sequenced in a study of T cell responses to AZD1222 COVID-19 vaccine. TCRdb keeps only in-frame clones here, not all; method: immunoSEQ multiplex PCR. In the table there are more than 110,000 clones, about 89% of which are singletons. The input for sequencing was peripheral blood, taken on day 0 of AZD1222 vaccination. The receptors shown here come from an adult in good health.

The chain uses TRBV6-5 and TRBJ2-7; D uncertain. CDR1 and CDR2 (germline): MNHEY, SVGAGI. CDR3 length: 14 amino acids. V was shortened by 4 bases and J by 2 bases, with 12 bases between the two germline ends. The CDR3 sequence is CASSLSEGPYEQYF. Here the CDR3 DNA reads TGTGCCAGCAGTTTGTCAGAAGGTCCCTACGAGCAGTACTTC.

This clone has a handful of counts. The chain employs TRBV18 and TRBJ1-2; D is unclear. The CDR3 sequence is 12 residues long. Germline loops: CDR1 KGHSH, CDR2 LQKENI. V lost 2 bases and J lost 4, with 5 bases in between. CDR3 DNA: TGTGCCAGCTCACCATACGCCTATGGCTACACCTTC. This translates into CASSPYAYGYTF.

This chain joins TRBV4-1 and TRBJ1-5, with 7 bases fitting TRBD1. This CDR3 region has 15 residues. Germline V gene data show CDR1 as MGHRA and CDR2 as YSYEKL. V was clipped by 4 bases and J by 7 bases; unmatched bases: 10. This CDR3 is CASSRGETGSQPQHF. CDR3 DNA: TGCGCCAGCAGCCGAGGGGAGACAGGGTCACAGCCCCAGCATTTT.